This is a list of T cell receptor beta chains from one sample in a study of regulatory T cells in long-lasting Graves disease. TCRdb passed the multiplex PCR reads through MiXCR, listing each CDR3 protein once. The sample gives about 430,000 distinct CDR3 sequences, around 20% of which show up once; 14% is in the top ten. The sample consisted of peripheral blood mononuclear cells (PBMCs), taken when the disease was refractory, from a patient treated with antithyroid drugs. These receptors originate from a female donor with Graves disease. Both conserved end residues are part of each CDR3. Fields, in order: J gene, clone size, V gene, D gene, CDR3 protein, CDR3 DNA. D genes are given only for firm matches. Clone size is not always given. Where it is, it says once, few, many or a class for expanded clones.

j_call: TRBJ2-4
clone_size: many
v_call: TRBV3-1
d_call: -
cdr3_aa: CASSQGPKNIQYF
cdr3_nt: TGCGCCAGCAGCCAAGGCCCCAAGAACATTCAGTACTTC

j_call: TRBJ2-5
clone_size: -
v_call: TRBV5-1
d_call: TRBD1
cdr3_aa: CASSLIDKGTGVKETQYF
cdr3_nt: TGCGCCAGCAGCCTGATCGACAAAGGGACAGGGGTAAAGGAGACCCAGTACTTC

j_call: TRBJ2-3
clone_size: -
v_call: TRBV7-9
d_call: TRBD2
cdr3_aa: CASSSYGLAGGPDFPDTQYF
cdr3_nt: TGTGCCAGCAGCTCGTACGGACTAGCGGGAGGGCCCGATTTCCCAGATACGCAGTATTTT

j_call: TRBJ1-5
clone_size: -
v_call: TRBV27
d_call: -
cdr3_aa: CASSLFSPAVFNNQPQHF
cdr3_nt: TGTGCCAGCAGTTTATTTTCACCGGCAGTTTTTAACAATCAGCCCCAGCATTTT

j_call: TRBJ2-7
clone_size: -
v_call: TRBV27
d_call: TRBD1
cdr3_aa: CASSLRGHSYEQYF
cdr3_nt: TGTGCCAGCAGCCTCAGGGGGCACTCCTACGAGCAGTACTTC

j_call: TRBJ1-1
clone_size: many
v_call: TRBV12-3/TRBV12-4
d_call: -
cdr3_aa: CASTQRAGAEAFF
cdr3_nt: TGTGCCAGCACCCAGAGGGCGGGGGCTGAAGCTTTCTTT

j_call: TRBJ1-1
clone_size: -
v_call: TRBV12-3/TRBV12-4
d_call: -
cdr3_aa: CASSPRGVGARNTEAFF
cdr3_nt: TGTGCCAGCAGTCCCCGGGGTGTCGGGGCGAGGAACACTGAAGCTTTCTTT

j_call: TRBJ2-1
clone_size: few
v_call: TRBV28
d_call: TRBD2
cdr3_aa: CASSVRTSGVPYNEQFF
cdr3_nt: TGTGCCAGCAGTGTACGGACTAGCGGGGTTCCCTACAATGAGCAGTTCTTC

j_call: TRBJ2-4
clone_size: many
v_call: TRBV6-1
d_call: TRBD2
cdr3_aa: CASSPDSGRTKNIQYF
cdr3_nt: TGTGCCAGCAGTCCCGATAGCGGGAGGACAAAAAACATTCAGTACTTC

j_call: TRBJ1-1
clone_size: -
v_call: TRBV4-1
d_call: TRBD1
cdr3_aa: CASSQPAGGFTEAFF
cdr3_nt: TGCGCCAGCAGCCAACCGGCAGGGGGCTTCACTGAAGCTTTCTTT

j_call: TRBJ1-5
clone_size: many
v_call: TRBV28
d_call: -
cdr3_aa: CASSFHGAGDQPQHF
cdr3_nt: TGTGCCAGCAGTTTCCACGGGGCCGGGGATCAGCCCCAGCATTTT

j_call: TRBJ2-6
clone_size: many
v_call: TRBV2
d_call: -
cdr3_aa: CASSVTGDGANVLTF
cdr3_nt: TGTGCCAGCAGTGTCACGGGTGACGGGGCCAACGTCCTGACTTTC

j_call: TRBJ2-2
clone_size: many
v_call: TRBV27
d_call: TRBD2
cdr3_aa: CASRRTSGSIGAGELFF
cdr3_nt: TGTGCCAGCAGGAGGACTAGCGGGAGTATTGGCGCCGGGGAGCTGTTTTTT

j_call: TRBJ2-1
clone_size: -
v_call: TRBV29-1
d_call: -
cdr3_aa: CSVDWGTGARF
cdr3_nt: -

j_call: TRBJ1-2
clone_size: -
v_call: TRBV2
d_call: TRBD1
cdr3_aa: CASMRTGAVYGYTF
cdr3_nt: TGTGCCAGCATGAGGACAGGGGCGGTATATGGCTACACCTTC

j_call: TRBJ1-1
clone_size: many
v_call: TRBV27
d_call: -
cdr3_aa: CASSLLGGTTEAFF
cdr3_nt: TGTGCCAGCAGTTTATTGGGAGGGACCACTGAAGCTTTCTTT

j_call: TRBJ2-1
clone_size: -
v_call: TRBV19
d_call: -
cdr3_aa: CASSIKTRIGEQFF
cdr3_nt: TGTGCCAGTAGTATTAAGACCCGAATTGGTGAGCAGTTCTTC